This T cell receptor (beta chain) was identified in a study of cytomegalovirus exposure and HLA in healthy donors. Study-level results: What was likely a sequencing artifact was a cluster of highly shared sequence variants. Earlier findings revealed that most TCR beta V segments proved productive either about 87% or about 30% of the time. Association of a missense DCLRE1C variant with TCR beta V- and J-gene trimming was reported in a later analysis.

Per germline, CDR1 MDHEN and CDR2 SYDVKM. V lost 9 bases, J lost 5 bases, and 20 bases lay in between. The CDR3 is 15 residues long. As for this clone: The antigen remains undetermined.

In the PCR, 60 Vbeta and 13 Jbeta primers were used. Measured with immunoSEQ multiplex PCR; TCRdb has only the in-frame clones, and not every one. The sample holds 250,000 to 350,000 clones; 70% to 90% are singletons and the top ten take around 4.2%. V gene TRBV28 combines with J gene TRBJ1-5; D gene uncertain. This clonotype was sampled from a man aged 35 to 55 in good health and CMV-seropositive. Sample: PBMCs. The CDR3 nucleotides read TGTGCCAGTAGATTAGGCGGGGTAGGGTATCAGCCCCAGCATTTT. Its protein is CASRLGGVGYQPQHF.